This passage covers 30 T cell receptor beta chains from one sample sequenced in a study of early T cells in non-severe SARS-CoV-2 infection. One entry per CDR3 protein, called by TCRdb with MiXCR from the 5' RACE reads. The table records 57,000 or so distinct CDR3 sequences, around an eighth of them present only once. Sequenced material: whole blood. The receptors derive from an adult who was a healthcare worker with PCR-confirmed SARS-CoV-2 infection or an uninfected control (not recorded which).

This clonotype was detected many times. The V gene is TRBV20-1, the J gene TRBJ1-1; the D is unclear. Germline V gene lookup returns CDR1 DFQATT and CDR2 SNEGSKA (reference sequence). V gave up 4 bases and J gave up 0 bases, with 15 bases separating them. The CDR3 extends over 15 amino acids. CDR3 in amino acids: CSAKGRETMNTEAFF. As DNA, the CDR3 is TGCAGTGCTAAAGGCCGGGAAACCATGAACACTGAAGCTTTCTTT.

The gene calls are TRBV28 and TRBJ1-3; D possibly corresponds to TRBD1 (5 bases). The CDR3 spans 15 residues. V lost 5 bases, J lost 0 bases, and 11 bases lay in between. Germline lookup yields CDR1 MDHEN and CDR2 SYDVKM. This CDR3 is CASSRQISSGNTIYF. The CDR3 DNA reads TGTGCCAGCAGTAGACAGATTTCCTCTGGAAACACCATATATTTT.

The chain uses TRBV7-9 and TRBJ2-1; TRBD2 aligns across 8 bases. Germline V CDR1 and CDR2: SEHNR, FQNEAQ (reference sequence). V gave up 0 bases and J gave up 7 bases; unmatched junction bases: 8. The CDR3 is made up of 16 amino acids. CDR3 residues: CASSLAITSGSNEQFF. DNA for the CDR3: TGTGCCAGCAGCTTAGCGATAACTAGCGGATCAAATGAGCAGTTCTTC. The whole variable domain, remainder taken from reference TRBV7-9 and TRBJ2-1, is DTGVSQNPRHKITKRGQNVTFRCDPISEHNRLYWYRQTLGQGPEFLTYFQNEAQLEKSRLLSDRFSAERPKGSFSTLEIQRTEQGDSAMYLCASSLAITSGSNEQFFGPGTRLTVL.

The chain is built from TRBV4-3 and TRBJ1-3; no definite D call. The CDR3 consists of 15 residues. In germline, CDR1 is LGHNA, CDR2 YSLEER. V gave up 0 bases and J gave up 4 bases, with 10 bases separating them. CDR3 DNA: TGCGCCAGCAGCCAAGATCAGTCCTCCGGAAACACCATATATTTT. It encodes CASSQDQSSGNTIYF.

This rearrangement joins TRBV28 to TRBJ2-7; D possibly matches TRBD1 or TRBD2 (5 bases each). V lost 6 bases and J lost 3, with 12 bases in between. The CDR3 totals 13 residues. CDR1 is MDHEN, CDR2 SYDVKM, per germline. CDR3 region: CASSAGAGYEQYF. The CDR3 region has the DNA TGTGCCAGCAGCGCCGGGGCCGGCTACGAGCAGTACTTC.

The table lists this clonotype with many counts. The chain couples TRBV7-9 to TRBJ1-4; D gene uncertain. This CDR3 contains 14 residues. Trimming shortened V by 1 base and J by 5 bases, and 8 bases separated the two germline ends. The germline V gene encodes CDR1 SEHNR and CDR2 FQNEAQ (reference sequence). The CDR3 sequence: CASSLGGSNEKLFF. For the CDR3, the DNA is TGTGCCAGCAGCTTAGGGGGATCCAATGAAAAACTGTTTTTT.

This clonotype was seen a few times. The chain links TRBV5-4 to TRBJ2-7; 10 nucleotides match TRBD2. The CDR3 totals 15 residues. V gave up 5 bases and J gave up 6 bases; unmatched junction bases: 11. Germline CDR1 is SGHNT and CDR2 is YYREEE (reference sequence). The CDR3 loop is CASRAGRLAGAEQYF. Written as DNA, the CDR3 is TGTGCCAGCAGGGCGGGGAGGCTAGCGGGAGCCGAGCAGTACTTC.

At least ten counts were recorded for this clonotype. The J gene is TRBJ2-3, the V gene TRBV7-9, with 10 nucleotides matching TRBD2. The length of the CDR3 is 16 residues. Germline values: CDR1 SEHNR, CDR2 FQNEAQ (reference sequence). V shed 6 bases and J 5 bases; nucleotides not matched to a gene: 11. CDR3 in amino acids: CASSLPASGSEDTQYF. As DNA, the CDR3 is TGTGCCAGCAGTTTACCAGCTAGCGGGAGCGAAGATACGCAGTATTTT.

This clonotype was observed a few times. The chain joins TRBV20-1 to TRBJ1-1; perhaps TRBD1 as D (5 bases). The germline V gene has CDR1 DFQATT and CDR2 SNEGSKA (reference sequence). Trimming cost V 3 bases and J 3 bases, with 11 bases left between them. The CDR3 has 13 amino acids. The CDR3 DNA reads as TGCAGTGCTAGTGGCGGGGGGGACACTGAAGCTTTCTTT. Translation: CSASGGGDTEAFF.

There are many counts of this clonotype. This rearrangement joins TRBV11-2 to TRBJ2-6; D is unclear. The CDR3 totals 18 residues. The germline CDR1 and CDR2 sequences are SGHAT and FQNNGV. V gave up 3 bases and J gave up 2 bases, with 17 bases separating them. This CDR3 is CASSFLESHQPGANVLTF. As DNA, the CDR3 is TGTGCCAGCAGCTTTTTGGAAAGTCACCAGCCTGGGGCCAACGTCCTGACTTTC.

A few counts support this clonotype. This rearrangement joins TRBV9 to TRBJ2-7; the D is unclear. Germline V gives CDR1 SGDLS, CDR2 YYNGEE. CDR3 length: 12 amino acids. The V and J ends lost 0 bases and 6 bases respectively, with 7 bases between them. The CDR3 bases are TGTGCCAGCAGCGTAGACAGAGGCGAGCAGTACTTC. Protein product: CASSVDRGEQYF.

This clonotype was counted at least ten times. V is TRBV28 and J is TRBJ2-1, with 10 nucleotides matching TRBD2. This CDR3 has 15 amino acids. Germline trimming cut 2 bases from V and 5 bases from J; bases unmatched to any gene: 3. The germline V gene encodes CDR1 MDHEN and CDR2 SYDVKM. The CDR3 region is CASSLVAGGNNEQFF. For the CDR3, the DNA is TGTGCCAGCAGTTTAGTAGCGGGAGGCAACAATGAGCAGTTCTTC. The full variable domain, rest sourced from reference TRBV28 and TRBJ2-1, is DVKVTQSSRYLVKRTGEKVFLECVQDMDHENMFWYRQDPGLGLRLIYFSYDVKMKEKGDIPEGYSVSREKKERFSLILESASTNQTSMYLCASSLVAGGNNEQFFGPGTRLTVL.

This clonotype was recorded a few times. The chain combines TRBV20-1 with TRBJ2-7; possible D gene TRBD1, 6 bases. Per germline, CDR1 DFQATT and CDR2 SNEGSKA (reference sequence). Trimming pared 1 base from V and 4 bases from J, leaving 14 bases between. The CDR3 totals 14 residues. The CDR3, as DNA: TGCAGTGCTAGAGGTGGCTGGGGGCAGTACGAGCAGTACTTC. Its translation: CSARGGWGQYEQYF.

In this sample, this clonotype turned up many times. The V call is TRBV12-3 or TRBV12-4, the J call TRBJ2-7; 7 nucleotides align to TRBD1. J lost 2 bases, V lost 0 bases, and 10 bases had no gene match. The CDR3 contains 17 residues. In DNA form, the CDR3 reads TGTGCCAGCAGTTTAGCGGGCCTTACAGGGGTCCCCTACGAGCAGTACTTC. Protein: CASSLAGLTGVPYEQYF.

This clonotype was counted between two and nine times. This chain links TRBV29-1 with TRBJ2-7; 7 bases match TRBD2. CDR3 size: 14 residues. Germline V gives CDR1 SQVTM, CDR2 ANQGSEA. After removal of 8 bases from V and 2 bases from J, the junction contained 12 bases not matched to a gene. CDR3 residues: CSTSGGDVTYEQYF. In DNA, the CDR3 is TGCAGCACTTCGGGAGGTGATGTGACCTACGAGCAGTACTTC.

This clonotype was seen only a few times. J is TRBJ2-7 and V is TRBV10-3, with D tentatively TRBD1 (6 bases). The germline CDR1 and CDR2 sequences are ENHRY and SYGVKD. V was shortened by 10 bases and J by 3 bases, with 16 bases between the two germline ends. The CDR3 sequence is 13 residues long. The CDR3 reads CATGTLENYEQYF. DNA of the CDR3: TGTGCCACCGGGACACTCGAAAACTACGAGCAGTACTTC.

The genes are TRBV5-1 and TRBJ2-1; D not resolved. Germline CDR1 and CDR2: SGHRS and YFSETQ. The V and J ends lost 2 bases and 0 bases respectively, with 6 bases between them. CDR3 length: 14 amino acids. The CDR3 loop reads CASSLESSYNEQFF. Written as DNA, the CDR3 is TGCGCCAGCAGCTTAGAGAGCTCCTACAATGAGCAGTTCTTC.

In its sample, this clonotype was seen a few times. The V call is TRBV6-2 or TRBV6-3, the J call TRBJ2-7; 7 bases align to TRBD2. The CDR3 runs to 15 residues. Germline loops: CDR1 MNHEY, CDR2 SVGEGT. Germline trimming cut 5 bases from V and 0 bases from J; bases unmatched to any gene: 7. In DNA, the CDR3 is TGTGCCAGCAGTGGTCTAGCGGATAGCTCCTACGAGCAGTACTTC. Its protein is CASSGLADSSYEQYF.

This clonotype has a count of ten or more. This chain connects TRBV30 to TRBJ2-6, with D possibly being TRBD1 (5 bases). The CDR3 is made up of 16 amino acids. V lost 1 base, J lost 0 bases, and 10 bases lay in between. The V gene's germline CDR1 is GTSNPN and CDR2 SVGIG (reference sequence). The CDR3 coding sequence is TGTGCCTGGAGTGAGACAGCGAACTCTGGGGCCAACGTCCTGACTTTC. It translates to CAWSETANSGANVLTF.

This chain connects TRBV30 to TRBJ1-2, with a weak D call TRBD1 (5 bases). This CDR3 has 12 residues. V was clipped by 1 base and J by 4 bases, with 7 bases between them. Germline V lookup: CDR1 GTSNPN, CDR2 SVGIG (reference sequence). CDR3 bases: TGTGCCTGGAGTGGTAGGGGCTATGGCTACACCTTC. Translating gives CAWSGRGYGYTF.

The chain joins TRBV20-1 to TRBJ2-3, with 9 bases that match TRBD2. Trimming at V came to 4 bases and at J to 4 bases, leaving 9 bases not matched to a gene. Germline V CDR1 and CDR2: DFQATT, SNEGSKA (reference sequence). CDR3 length equals 15 residues. The CDR3 protein is CSATKAGGVPDTQYF. As DNA, the CDR3 is TGCAGTGCTACCAAAGCGGGAGGAGTCCCAGATACGCAGTATTTT.

In its sample, this clonotype was seen many times. The chain couples TRBV2 to TRBJ1-2, with D possibly being TRBD1 (5 bases). From germline, CDR1 is SNHLY and CDR2 FYNNEI. This CDR3 is built from 14 residues. Between the trimmed V and J ends, which lost 2 bases and 1 base, there was a span of 8 bases. This CDR3 is CASSENDSNYGYTF. CDR3 sequence (DNA): TGTGCCAGCAGTGAAAACGACAGTAACTATGGCTACACCTTC.

This clonotype was observed a few times. The CDR3 DNA follows: TGTGCCAGCAGTGTGGGGACTAGAGGACAGGAGCAGTTCTTC. It specifies CASSVGTRGQEQFF. The rearrangement uses TRBV2 and TRBJ2-1; TRBD2 matches 8 bases. Germline V CDR1 and CDR2: SNHLY, FYNNEI. V shed 4 bases, J shed 10 bases, and the junction held 9 bases outside the gene matches. The CDR3 sequence is 14 residues long. The variable domain in full, completed from reference TRBV2 and TRBJ2-1, reads EPEVTQTPSHQVTQMGQEVILRCVPISNHLYFYWYRQILGQKVEFLVSFYNNEISEKSEIFDDQFSVERPDGSNFTLKIRSTKLEDSAMYFCASSVGTRGQEQFFGPGTRLTVL.

This chain connects TRBV30 to TRBJ2-1; D might be TRBD2 (5 bases). Germline V gene data show CDR1 as GTSNPN and CDR2 as SVGIG (reference sequence). The CDR3 extends over 11 amino acids. The V gene lost 2 bases and the J gene lost 10 bases, with 9 bases spanning the gap. Written as DNA, the CDR3 is TGTGCCTGGAGTAGCGGAGGAGAGCAGTTCTTC. Encoded protein: CAWSSGGEQFF.

The chain joins TRBV7-2 to TRBJ1-5; D unresolved. The CDR3 covers 13 residues. Germline CDR1 reads SGHTA; CDR2 reads FQGNSA. Trimming stripped 3 bases from V and 4 bases from J, with 7 bases between. The CDR3 spells CASSFDGNQPQHF. CDR3 coding DNA: TGTGCCAGCAGCTTTGACGGTAATCAGCCCCAGCATTTT.

This clonotype was recorded a few times. The chain combines TRBV7-9 with TRBJ2-2; D is undetermined. V lost 3 bases and J 0 bases, leaving 14 bases between the germline ends. This CDR3 spans 17 amino acids. Per the germline V gene, CDR1 is SEHNR and CDR2 is FQNEAQ (reference sequence). The CDR3, as DNA: TGTGCCAGCAGCTTGTTTAGAGACCCACCGAACACCGGGGAGCTGTTTTTT. Translation: CASSLFRDPPNTGELFF.

The chain couples TRBV7-3 to TRBJ2-1; D possibly corresponds to TRBD2 (5 bases). The CDR3 is 14 residues long. V was shortened by 5 bases and J by 6 bases, with 14 bases between the two germline ends. Looked up from germline, CDR1 is SGHTA and CDR2 is FQGTGA. As DNA, the CDR3 is TGTGCCAGCAGCCTAGCAGGAGTCGGCAATGAGCAGTTCTTC. It codes for CASSLAGVGNEQFF.

The chain employs TRBV6-2 or TRBV6-3 and TRBJ2-1; the D is unclear. This CDR3 contains 15 residues. The germline V and J ends were trimmed by 7 bases and 3 bases, with 16 bases remaining between them. Germline V gene data show CDR1 as MNHEY and CDR2 as SVGEGT. This CDR3 reads CASTDGPADYNEQFF. The CDR3 DNA follows: TGTGCCAGCACCGACGGCCCGGCAGACTACAATGAGCAGTTCTTC.

V usage is TRBV7-8 and J usage is TRBJ2-1, with TRBD1 identical over 7 bases. Trimming removed 5 bases from V and 9 bases from J; junction bases left unmatched: 4. CDR1 and CDR2 (germline): SGHVS, FQNEAQ. The CDR3 totals 12 residues. The DNA of the CDR3 is TGTGCCAGCAGCGCACAGGGGAGTGAGCAGTTCTTC. It yields the protein CASSAQGSEQFF.

This chain connects TRBV15 to TRBJ2-1; D gene ambiguous. The CDR3 is made up of 14 amino acids. The germline V gene has CDR1 LNHNV and CDR2 YYDKDF (reference sequence). The V and J ends lost 2 bases and 6 bases respectively, with 11 bases between them. The CDR3 nucleotides read TGTGCCACCAGCAGACTAAGGGCAAGCAATGAGCAGTTCTTC. Translation: CATSRLRASNEQFF. Based on the CDR3 plus reference TRBV15 and TRBJ2-1, the full variable domain is DAMVIQNPRYQVTQFGKPVTLSCSQTLNHNVMYWYQQKSSQAPKLLFHYYDKDFNNEADTPDNFQSRRPNTSFCFLDIRSPGLGDTAMYLCATSRLRASNEQFFGPGTRLTVL.